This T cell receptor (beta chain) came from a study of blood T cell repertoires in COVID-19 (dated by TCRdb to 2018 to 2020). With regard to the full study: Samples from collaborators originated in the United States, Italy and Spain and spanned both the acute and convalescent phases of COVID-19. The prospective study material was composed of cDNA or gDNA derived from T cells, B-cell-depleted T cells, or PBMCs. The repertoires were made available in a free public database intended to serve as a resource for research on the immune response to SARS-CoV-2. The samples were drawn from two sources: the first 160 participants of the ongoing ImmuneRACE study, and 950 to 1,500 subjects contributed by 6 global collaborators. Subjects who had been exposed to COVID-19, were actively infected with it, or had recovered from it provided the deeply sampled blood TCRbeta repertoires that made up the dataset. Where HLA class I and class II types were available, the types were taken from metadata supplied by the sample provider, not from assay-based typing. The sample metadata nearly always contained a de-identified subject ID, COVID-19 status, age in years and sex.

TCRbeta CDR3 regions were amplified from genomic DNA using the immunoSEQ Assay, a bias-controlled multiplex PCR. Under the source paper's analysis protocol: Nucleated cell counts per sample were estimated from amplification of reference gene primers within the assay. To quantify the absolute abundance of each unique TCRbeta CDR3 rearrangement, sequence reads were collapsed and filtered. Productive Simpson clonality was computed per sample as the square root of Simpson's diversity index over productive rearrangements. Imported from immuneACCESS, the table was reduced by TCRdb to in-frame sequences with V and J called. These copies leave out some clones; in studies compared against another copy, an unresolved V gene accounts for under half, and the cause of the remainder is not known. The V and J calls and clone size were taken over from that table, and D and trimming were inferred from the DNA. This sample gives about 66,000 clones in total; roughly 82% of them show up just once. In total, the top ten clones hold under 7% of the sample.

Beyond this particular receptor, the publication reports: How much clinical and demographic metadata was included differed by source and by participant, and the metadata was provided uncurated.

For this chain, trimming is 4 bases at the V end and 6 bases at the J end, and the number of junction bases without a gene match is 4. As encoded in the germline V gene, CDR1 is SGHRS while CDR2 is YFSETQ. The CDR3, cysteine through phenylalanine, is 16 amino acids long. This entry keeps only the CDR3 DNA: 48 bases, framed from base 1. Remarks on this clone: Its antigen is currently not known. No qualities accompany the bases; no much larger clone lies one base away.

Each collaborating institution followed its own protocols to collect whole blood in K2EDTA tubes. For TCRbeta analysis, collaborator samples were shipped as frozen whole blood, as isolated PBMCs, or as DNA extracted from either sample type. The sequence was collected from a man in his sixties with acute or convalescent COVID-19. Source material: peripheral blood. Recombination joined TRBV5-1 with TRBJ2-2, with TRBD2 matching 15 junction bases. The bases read TGCGCCAGCAGCCGGACTAGCGGGGGGGCGTCCGGGGAGCTGTTTTTT. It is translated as CASSRTSGGASGELFF.